The rows below give T cell receptor beta chains drawn from one sample of a study of blood T cell repertoires in COVID-19. The method was immunoSEQ multiplex PCR; TCRdb's version includes in-frame clones alone and lacks a portion of them. The sample has about 150,000 clones; 80% to 90% are singletons. The specimen sequenced was peripheral blood. These receptors came from a human donor with acute or convalescent COVID-19. The donor label of this sample is uncertain. CDR3s include the opening cysteine and the closing phenylalanine or tryptophan. The D gene is left open where the match is weak. Size values are once, few and many counts, or a class for expanded clones, and some rows have none.

D: TRBD2
size: NA
J: TRBJ2-1
V: TRBV19
DNA: TGTGCCACTATCGCCGTCGCGGGGGGCTCCTACAATGAGCAGTTCTTC
CDR3: CATIAVAGGSYNEQFF

D: NA
size: few
J: TRBJ1-5
V: TRBV9
DNA: TGTGCCAGCAGCGTAGAATCGGGTCAGCCCCAGCATTTT
CDR3: CASSVESGQPQHF

D: NA
size: NA
J: TRBJ2-7
V: TRBV3-1/TRBV3-2
DNA: TGTGCCAGCAGCCAAGGGCTTCTCTCCCTCGGGTACGAGCAGTACTTC
CDR3: CASSQGLLSLGYEQYF

D: NA
size: NA
J: TRBJ2-2
V: TRBV10-3
DNA: TGTGCCATCAGTTATCCCGGGGAGCTGTTTTTT
CDR3: CAISYPGELFF

D: TRBD2
size: NA
J: TRBJ2-1
V: TRBV24-1
DNA: TGTGCCACCAGTGAATTGGGACTAGGGGCGAATGAGCAGTTCTTC
CDR3: CATSELGLGANEQFF

D: NA
size: NA
J: TRBJ2-3
V: TRBV7-9
DNA: TGTGCCAGCAGCCCCGGTGATCCACCAGATACGCAGTATTTT
CDR3: CASSPGDPPDTQYF

D: TRBD2
size: NA
J: TRBJ2-1
V: TRBV5-1
DNA: TGCGCCAGCAGCCCCATGGCTAGCGGGGGGGCCGATCGCTACAATGAGCAGTTCTTC
CDR3: CASSPMASGGADRYNEQFF

D: NA
size: NA
J: TRBJ2-2
V: TRBV27
DNA: TGTGCCAGCAGTTTCGGGAGAATCACGAACACCGGGGAGCTGTTTTTT
CDR3: CASSFGRITNTGELFF

D: TRBD1
size: NA
J: TRBJ1-2
V: TRBV3-1/TRBV3-2
DNA: TGTGCCAGCAGCGAAGGGGCAGGGGGCCAGGGCTACACCTTC
CDR3: CASSEGAGGQGYTF

D: NA
size: NA
J: TRBJ1-4
V: TRBV14
DNA: TGTGCCAGCAGCCAAGATAGTAGGACATGGGAAGAAAAACTGTTTTTT
CDR3: CASSQDSRTWEEKLFF

D: NA
size: NA
J: TRBJ1-5
V: TRBV2
DNA: TGTGCCAGCAGAGCTATCAGGCAGGGGAATCAGCCCCAGCATTTT
CDR3: CASRAIRQGNQPQHF

D: NA
size: NA
J: TRBJ1-5
V: TRBV21-1
DNA: TGTGCCAGCAGCCGGGGCGGGGATAGCAATCAGCCCCAGCATTTT
CDR3: CASSRGGDSNQPQHF

D: NA
size: NA
J: TRBJ2-1
V: TRBV29-1
DNA: TGCAGCGTTGATAAGTCAGCCAGGGCGAATGAGCAGTTCTTC
CDR3: CSVDKSARANEQFF

D: TRBD2
size: NA
J: TRBJ2-1
V: TRBV9
DNA: TGTGCCAGCAGCGTACAGGGACTAGTTTACAATGAGCAGTTCTTC
CDR3: CASSVQGLVYNEQFF

D: NA
size: NA
J: TRBJ1-2
V: TRBV3-1/TRBV3-2
DNA: TGTGCCAGCAGCCAAGAAGGGGCCGGGTTCTATGGCTACACCTTC
CDR3: CASSQEGAGFYGYTF

D: NA
size: NA
J: TRBJ2-1
V: TRBV9
DNA: TGTGCCAGCAGCCCCCGAGGGGGAGAGCAGTTCTTC
CDR3: CASSPRGGEQFF

D: NA
size: NA
J: TRBJ2-2
V: TRBV5-6
DNA: TGTGCCAGCAGCTTGGCTCAGCGTGGGGAGCTGTTTTTT
CDR3: CASSLAQRGELFF

D: NA
size: NA
J: TRBJ2-4
V: TRBV6-6
DNA: TGTGCCAGCAGTTACTCAGACAGGGCCAAAAACATTCAGTACTTC
CDR3: CASSYSDRAKNIQYF

D: TRBD2
size: NA
J: TRBJ2-5
V: TRBV7-6
DNA: TGTGCCAGCAGCTTAGGGACTAGCGGGGTACAAGAGACCCAGTACTTC
CDR3: CASSLGTSGVQETQYF

D: TRBD2
size: NA
J: TRBJ2-1
V: TRBV27
DNA: TGTGCCAGCAGTTTAAACTCCGGGACTAGCCTCTACAATGAGCAGTTCTTC
CDR3: CASSLNSGTSLYNEQFF

D: NA
size: NA
J: TRBJ2-1
V: TRBV24-1
DNA: TGTGCCACCAGTGATCCAGCCTACAATGAGCAGTTCTTC
CDR3: CATSDPAYNEQFF

D: TRBD2
size: NA
J: TRBJ2-1
V: TRBV5-1
DNA: TGCGCCAGCAGCTTAACGGGGGGGATAGGCAGTGAGCAGTTCTTC
CDR3: CASSLTGGIGSEQFF

D: NA
size: NA
J: TRBJ1-2
V: TRBV18
DNA: TGTGCCAGCTCACCTAGGACCCAAGGGGGTAGTGCAGCTAGCTATGGCTACACCTTC
CDR3: CASSPRTQGGSAASYGYTF

D: TRBD1
size: NA
J: TRBJ1-1
V: TRBV30
DNA: TGTGCCTGGATTATAGGGGACAGTGAAGCTTTCTTT
CDR3: CAWIIGDSEAFF

D: NA
size: NA
J: TRBJ1-6
V: TRBV19
DNA: TGTGCCAGTAGACGAACGAGCGAGAGCTCCTATAATTCACCCCTCCACTTT
CDR3: CASRRTSESSYNSPLHF

D: NA
size: NA
J: TRBJ2-2
V: TRBV19
DNA: TGTGCCAGTAGTCGTAACCGGGACACCTACACCGGGGAGCTGTTTTTT
CDR3: CASSRNRDTYTGELFF

D: TRBD1
size: NA
J: TRBJ2-7
V: TRBV6-1
DNA: TGTGCCAGCAGTGAAGTCTTCGGGACAGGGGTATTGTCCTACGAGCAGTACTTC
CDR3: CASSEVFGTGVLSYEQYF

D: TRBD1
size: NA
J: TRBJ1-5
V: TRBV18
DNA: TGTGCCAGCTCGCCCGGGACAGGGACATCTAGCAATCAGCCCCAGCATTTT
CDR3: CASSPGTGTSSNQPQHF

D: TRBD1
size: few
J: TRBJ2-7
V: TRBV25-1
DNA: TGTGCCAGCTCCCCGACAGGGGGCTCCTACGAGCAGTACTTC
CDR3: CASSPTGGSYEQYF

D: TRBD2
size: NA
J: TRBJ2-1
V: TRBV18
DNA: TGTGCCAGCTCACCATTGACTAGCAAGGATGAGCAGTTCTTC
CDR3: CASSPLTSKDEQFF

D: TRBD1
size: once
J: TRBJ1-5
V: TRBV12-3/TRBV12-4
DNA: TGTGCCAGCAGTGGCGAGGGGGCCCAGCCCCAGCATTTT
CDR3: CASSGEGAQPQHF

D: NA
size: NA
J: TRBJ1-4
V: TRBV15
DNA: TGTGCCACCAGCAGAGTGAGGGCGGCAAGAACTAATGAAAAACTGTTTTTT
CDR3: CATSRVRAARTNEKLFF

D: NA
size: few
J: TRBJ1-5
V: TRBV27
DNA: TGTGCCAGCGGCCAGGGCCCGCTTCAGCCCCAGCATTTT
CDR3: CASGQGPLQPQHF

D: NA
size: NA
J: TRBJ1-4
V: TRBV5-4
DNA: TGTGCCAGCAGCTCTGCAACTAATGAAAAACTGTTTTTT
CDR3: CASSSATNEKLFF

D: NA
size: NA
J: TRBJ1-1
V: TRBV6-5
DNA: TGTGCCAGCAGTCCAGGGGAGGGGGTCGCTTTCTTT
CDR3: CASSPGEGVAFF

D: TRBD1
size: NA
J: TRBJ1-1
V: TRBV5-1
DNA: TGCGCCAGCAGCCAAGGACAGGTCCGCCAGGCTTTCTTT
CDR3: CASSQGQVRQAFF

D: NA
size: NA
J: TRBJ2-6
V: TRBV27
DNA: TGTGCCAGCAGTTTGGAGCCTGGGGGGGCCAACGTCCTGACTTTC
CDR3: CASSLEPGGANVLTF

D: TRBD2
size: NA
J: TRBJ2-2
V: TRBV24-1
DNA: TGTGCCACCAGTGACGAGCGGGGGCGCACCGGGGAGCTGTTTTTT
CDR3: CATSDERGRTGELFF

D: NA
size: once
J: TRBJ1-5
V: TRBV30
DNA: TGTGCCTGGGCTGCCGGGGAGTCCCGGCCCCAGCATTTT
CDR3: CAWAAGESRPQHF

D: NA
size: NA
J: TRBJ1-4
V: TRBV4-1
DNA: TGCGCCAGCAGCCAAGCTGGTGCGGGGGCATCAACTAATGAAAAACTGTTTTTT
CDR3: CASSQAGAGASTNEKLFF

D: TRBD2
size: NA
J: TRBJ2-3
V: TRBV10-3
DNA: TGTGCCATCAGTGAGTCGAAATCAGGACTAGCGGGGTCAGATACGCAGTATTTT
CDR3: CAISESKSGLAGSDTQYF

D: NA
size: few
J: TRBJ1-2
V: TRBV3-1/TRBV3-2
DNA: TGTGCCAGCAGTGGGAGGGCGCTCGATGGCTACACCTTC
CDR3: CASSGRALDGYTF

D: NA
size: NA
J: TRBJ1-2
V: TRBV6-5
DNA: TGTGCCAGCAGTCCCAGCGGTAGCTATGGCTACACCTTC
CDR3: CASSPSGSYGYTF

D: NA
size: NA
J: TRBJ2-7
V: TRBV15
DNA: TGTGCCACCAGCTTCGGCGAGGGCTACGAGCAGTACTTC
CDR3: CATSFGEGYEQYF

D: TRBD2
size: NA
J: TRBJ2-5
V: TRBV7-6
DNA: TGTGCCAGCAGCTTACCCGGGACTAGCGGGGGTAGAGAGACCCAGTACTTC
CDR3: CASSLPGTSGGRETQYF

D: TRBD2
size: NA
J: TRBJ2-2
V: TRBV15
DNA: TGTGCCACCAGCCCCCGACTAGCGTTAACCGGGGAGCTGTTTTTT
CDR3: CATSPRLALTGELFF